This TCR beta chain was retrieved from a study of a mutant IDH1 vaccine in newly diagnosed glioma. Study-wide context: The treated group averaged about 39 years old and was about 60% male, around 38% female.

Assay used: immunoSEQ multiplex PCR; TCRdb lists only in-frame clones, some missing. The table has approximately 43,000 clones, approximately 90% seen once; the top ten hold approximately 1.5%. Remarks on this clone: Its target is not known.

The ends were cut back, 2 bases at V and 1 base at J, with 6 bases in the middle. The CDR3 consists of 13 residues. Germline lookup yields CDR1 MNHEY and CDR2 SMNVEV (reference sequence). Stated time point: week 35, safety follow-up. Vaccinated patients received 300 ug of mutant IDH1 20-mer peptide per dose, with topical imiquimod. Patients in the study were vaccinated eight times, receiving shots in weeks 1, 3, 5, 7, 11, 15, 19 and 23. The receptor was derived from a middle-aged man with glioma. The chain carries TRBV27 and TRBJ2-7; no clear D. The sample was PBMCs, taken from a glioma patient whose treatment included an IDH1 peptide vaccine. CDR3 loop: CASSLGQSYEQYF. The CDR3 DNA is TGTGCCAGCAGTTTAGGGCAGTCCTACGAGCAGTACTTC.